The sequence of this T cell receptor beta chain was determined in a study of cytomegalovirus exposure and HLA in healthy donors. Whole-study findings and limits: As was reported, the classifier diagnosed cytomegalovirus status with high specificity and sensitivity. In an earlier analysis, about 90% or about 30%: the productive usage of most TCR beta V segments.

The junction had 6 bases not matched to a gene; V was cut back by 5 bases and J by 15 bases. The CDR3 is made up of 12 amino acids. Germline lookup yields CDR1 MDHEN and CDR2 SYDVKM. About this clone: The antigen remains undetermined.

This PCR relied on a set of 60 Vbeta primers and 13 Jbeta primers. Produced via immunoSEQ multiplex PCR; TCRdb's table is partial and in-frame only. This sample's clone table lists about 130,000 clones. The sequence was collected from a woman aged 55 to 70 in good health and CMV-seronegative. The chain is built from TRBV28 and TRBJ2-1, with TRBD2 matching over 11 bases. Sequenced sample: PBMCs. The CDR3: CASSTGLADMFF. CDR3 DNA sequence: TGTGCCAGCAGTACGGGACTAGCGGACATGTTCTTC.